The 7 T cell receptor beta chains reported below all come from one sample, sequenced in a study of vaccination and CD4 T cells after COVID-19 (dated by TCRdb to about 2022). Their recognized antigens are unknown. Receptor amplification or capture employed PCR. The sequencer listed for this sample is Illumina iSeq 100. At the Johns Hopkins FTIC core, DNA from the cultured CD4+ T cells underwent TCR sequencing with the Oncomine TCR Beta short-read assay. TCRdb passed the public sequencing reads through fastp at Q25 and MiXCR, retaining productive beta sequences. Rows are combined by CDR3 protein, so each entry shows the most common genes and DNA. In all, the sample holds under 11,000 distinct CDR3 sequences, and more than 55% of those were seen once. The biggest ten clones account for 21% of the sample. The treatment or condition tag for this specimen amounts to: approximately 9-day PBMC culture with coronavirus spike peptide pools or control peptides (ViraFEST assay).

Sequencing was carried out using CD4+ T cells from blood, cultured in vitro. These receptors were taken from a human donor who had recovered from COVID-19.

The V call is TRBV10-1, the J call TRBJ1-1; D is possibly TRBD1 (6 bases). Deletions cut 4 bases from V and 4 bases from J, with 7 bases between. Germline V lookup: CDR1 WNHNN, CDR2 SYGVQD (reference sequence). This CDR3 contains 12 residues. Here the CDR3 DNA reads TGCGCCAGCAGTGGAGGGGGCACTGAAGCTTTCTTT. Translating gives CASSGGGTEAFF.

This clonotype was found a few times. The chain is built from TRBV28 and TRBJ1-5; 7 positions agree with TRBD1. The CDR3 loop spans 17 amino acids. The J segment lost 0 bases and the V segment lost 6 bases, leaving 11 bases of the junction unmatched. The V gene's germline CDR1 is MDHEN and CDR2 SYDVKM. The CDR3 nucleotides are TGTGCCAGCAGCCAGCAGGGCAGGGGGTATAGCAATCAGCCCCAGCATTTT. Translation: CASSQQGRGYSNQPQHF.

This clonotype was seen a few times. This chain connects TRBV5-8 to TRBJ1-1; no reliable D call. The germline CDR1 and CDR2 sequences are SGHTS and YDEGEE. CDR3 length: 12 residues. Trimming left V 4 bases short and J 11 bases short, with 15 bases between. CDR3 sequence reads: CASSPPFRGAFF. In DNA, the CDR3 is TGTGCCAGCAGCCCCCCTTTCCGGGGTGCTTTCTTT.

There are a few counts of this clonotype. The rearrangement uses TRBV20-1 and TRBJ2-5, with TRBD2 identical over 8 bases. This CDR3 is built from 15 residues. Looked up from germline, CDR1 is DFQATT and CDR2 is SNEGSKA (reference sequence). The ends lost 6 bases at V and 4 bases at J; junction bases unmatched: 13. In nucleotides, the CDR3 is TGCAGTGCAAGATCGGGGGGGGGCCAGTTAGAGACCCAGTACTTC. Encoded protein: CSARSGGGQLETQYF.

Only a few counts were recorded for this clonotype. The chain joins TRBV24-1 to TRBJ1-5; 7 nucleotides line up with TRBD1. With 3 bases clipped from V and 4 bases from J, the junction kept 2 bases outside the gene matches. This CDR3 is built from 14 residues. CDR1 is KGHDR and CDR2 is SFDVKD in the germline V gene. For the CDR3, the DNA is TGTGCCACCAGTGATCACAGGGGAAATCAGCCCCAGCATTTT. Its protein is CATSDHRGNQPQHF.

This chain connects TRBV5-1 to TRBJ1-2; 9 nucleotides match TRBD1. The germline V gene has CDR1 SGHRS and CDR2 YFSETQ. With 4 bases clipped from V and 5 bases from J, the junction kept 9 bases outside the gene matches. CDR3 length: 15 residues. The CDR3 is CASSVGQGLAYGYTF. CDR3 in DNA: TGCGCCAGCAGCGTAGGACAGGGGCTGGCTTATGGCTACACCTTC.

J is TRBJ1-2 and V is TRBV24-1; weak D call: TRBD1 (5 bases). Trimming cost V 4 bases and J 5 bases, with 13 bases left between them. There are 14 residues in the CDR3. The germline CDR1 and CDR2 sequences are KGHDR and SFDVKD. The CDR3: CATSDPRQGYGYTF. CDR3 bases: TGTGCCACCAGTGACCCCAGGCAGGGTTATGGCTACACCTTC.